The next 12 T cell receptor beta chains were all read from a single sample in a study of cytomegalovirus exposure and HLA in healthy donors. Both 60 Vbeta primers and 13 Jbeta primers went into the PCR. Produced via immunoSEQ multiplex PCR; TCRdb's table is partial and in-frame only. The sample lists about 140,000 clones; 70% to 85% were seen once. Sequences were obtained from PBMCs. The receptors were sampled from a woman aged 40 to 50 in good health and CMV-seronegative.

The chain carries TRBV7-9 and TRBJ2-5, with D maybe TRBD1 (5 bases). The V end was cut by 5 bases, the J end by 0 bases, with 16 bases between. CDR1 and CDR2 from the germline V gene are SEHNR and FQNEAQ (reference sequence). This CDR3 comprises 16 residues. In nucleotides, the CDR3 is TGTGCCAGCAGCCAAACAGGCCAGTTCTACCAAGAGACCCAGTACTTC. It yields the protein CASSQTGQFYQETQYF.

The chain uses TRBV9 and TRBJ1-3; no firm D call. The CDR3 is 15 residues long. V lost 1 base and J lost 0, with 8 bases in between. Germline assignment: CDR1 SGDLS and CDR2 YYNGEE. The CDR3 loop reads CASSVSVNSGNTIYF. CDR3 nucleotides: TGTGCCAGCAGCGTATCGGTAAACTCTGGAAACACCATATATTTT.

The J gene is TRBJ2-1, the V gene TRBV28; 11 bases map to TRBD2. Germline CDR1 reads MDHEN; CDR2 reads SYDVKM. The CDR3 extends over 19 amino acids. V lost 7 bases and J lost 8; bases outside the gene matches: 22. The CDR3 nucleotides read TGTGCCAGCACTTACCTAGCGGGAGGAGAAGGTGGAAACACGGATGAGCAGTTCTTC. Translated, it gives CASTYLAGGEGGNTDEQFF.

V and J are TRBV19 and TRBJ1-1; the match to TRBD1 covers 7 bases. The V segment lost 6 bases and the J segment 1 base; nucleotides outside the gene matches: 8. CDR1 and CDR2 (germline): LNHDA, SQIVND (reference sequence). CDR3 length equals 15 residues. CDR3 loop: CASSPDREGNTEAFF. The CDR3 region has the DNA TGTGCCAGTAGCCCAGACAGGGAAGGGAACACTGAAGCTTTCTTT.

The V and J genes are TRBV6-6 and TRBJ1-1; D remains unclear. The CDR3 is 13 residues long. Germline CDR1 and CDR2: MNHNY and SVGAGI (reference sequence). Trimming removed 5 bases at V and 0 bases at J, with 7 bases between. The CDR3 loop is CASSEDMNTEAFF. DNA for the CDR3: TGTGCCAGCAGTGAGGATATGAACACTGAAGCTTTCTTT.

The CDR3 region has the DNA TGTGCCAGTAGTCCAGCTCAGGGATATAGCAATCAGCCCCAGCATTTT. Translating gives CASSPAQGYSNQPQHF. J is TRBJ1-5 and V is TRBV19; TRBD1 is a possible D gene (5 bases). Trimming cost V 5 bases and J 0 bases, with 14 bases left between them. In germline, CDR1 is LNHDA, CDR2 SQIVND (reference sequence). The CDR3 has 16 amino acids.

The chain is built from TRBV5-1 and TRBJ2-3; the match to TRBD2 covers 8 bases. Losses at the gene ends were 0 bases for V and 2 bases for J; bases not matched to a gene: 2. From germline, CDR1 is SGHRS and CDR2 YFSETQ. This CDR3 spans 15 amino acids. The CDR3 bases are TGCGCCAGCAGCTTGGACGGGAGGGCCACAGATACGCAGTATTTT. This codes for CASSLDGRATDTQYF.

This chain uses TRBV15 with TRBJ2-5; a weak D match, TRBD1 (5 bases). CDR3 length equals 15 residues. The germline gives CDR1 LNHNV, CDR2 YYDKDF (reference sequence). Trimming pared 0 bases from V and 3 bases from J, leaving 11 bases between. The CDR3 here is CATSRDLVGEETQYF. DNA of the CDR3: TGTGCCACCAGCAGAGATTTAGTAGGGGAAGAGACCCAGTACTTC.

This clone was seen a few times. The CDR3 here is CAASSGYAYEQYF. CDR3 nucleotide sequence: TGTGCCGCCTCTAGCGGCTATGCCTACGAGCAGTACTTC. The gene calls are TRBV30 and TRBJ2-7, with 7 nucleotides matching TRBD2. Germline assignment: CDR1 GTSNPN and CDR2 SVGIG (reference sequence). CDR3 length: 13 residues. Germline trimming cut 8 bases from V and 2 bases from J; bases unmatched to any gene: 9.

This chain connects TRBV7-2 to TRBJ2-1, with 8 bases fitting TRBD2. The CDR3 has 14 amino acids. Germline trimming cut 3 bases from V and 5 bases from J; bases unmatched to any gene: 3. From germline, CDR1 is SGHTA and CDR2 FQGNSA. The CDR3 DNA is TGTGCCAGCAGCTTCGGACTAGCAAACAATGAGCAGTTCTTC. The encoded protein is CASSFGLANNEQFF. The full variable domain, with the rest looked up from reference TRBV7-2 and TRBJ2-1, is GAGVSQSPSNKVTEKGKDVELRCDPISGHTALYWYRQSLGQGLEFLIYFQGNSAPDKSGLPSDRFSAERTGGSVSTLTIQRTQQEDSAVYLCASSFGLANNEQFFGPGTRLTVL.

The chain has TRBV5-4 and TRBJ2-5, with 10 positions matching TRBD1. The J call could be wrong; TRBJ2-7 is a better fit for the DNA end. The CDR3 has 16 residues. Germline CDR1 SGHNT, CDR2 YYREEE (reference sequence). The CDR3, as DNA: TGTGCCAGCAGCCCCCACAGCGGGACAGGGGCCTACGAGCAGTACTTC. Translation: CASSPHSGTGAYEQYF.

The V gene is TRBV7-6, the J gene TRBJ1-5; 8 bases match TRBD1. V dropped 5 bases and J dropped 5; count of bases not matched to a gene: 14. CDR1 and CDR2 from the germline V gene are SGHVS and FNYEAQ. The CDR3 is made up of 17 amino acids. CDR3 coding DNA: TGTGCCAGCAGCCAAGAAGGACAGGGTTTATTTTATCAGCCCCAGCATTTT. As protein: CASSQEGQGLFYQPQHF.